What follows is one TCR beta chain and its context. Genomic DNA (from each subset) was split evenly across several immunoSEQ plates. The data were produced by immunoSEQ multiplex PCR, yet TCRdb's version contains in-frame clones alone and is incomplete. The data contain about 2.2 million clones, around 93% of them singletons. V gave up 0 bases and J gave up 5 bases, with 11 bases separating them. From germline, CDR1 is SGHDT and CDR2 YYEEEE. The CDR3 runs to 14 residues. Terminally differentiated effector memory CD45RA+ cells were excluded by CCR7 positive selection of CD45RO-negative cells. The data belong to a study of shared clonotypes between healthy human individuals. Study summary: Participating donors consisted of two women and a few men aged 18 to 49.

This sequence originates from a young man in good health. Some clones in this sample may be carry-over from other donors' samples. The chain employs TRBV5-6 and TRBJ1-2; D is uncertain. Material: naive CD8+ T cells from PBMCs. The CDR3 sequence: CASSLGAGWYGYTF. The CDR3 DNA sequence: TGTGCCAGCAGCTTGGGGGCGGGGTGGTATGGCTACACCTTC.